The 17 T cell receptor beta chains below were found in one sample sequenced in a study of naive and memory T cell subsets. Two oligonucleotides, mixed equimolar, formed the beta constant-region primer covering TRBC1 and TRBC2. Nested alpha and beta constant-region primers with the SP2 primer drove four PCR rounds on ligated cDNA. One entry per CDR3 protein, called by TCRdb with MiXCR from the UMI-ligation and nested PCR reads. The sample lists roughly 97,000 distinct CDR3 sequences; around 13% were seen once. The antigens these receptors bind are not known. Study results and limitations: A few larger clonotypes appeared in naive repertoires, especially CD8, possibly memory cells re-expressing CD45RA.

The source material was naive CD8+ T cells from blood. Every receptor here comes from a human donor in good health.

This clonotype has ten or more counts. V is TRBV6-1 and J is TRBJ2-1; 11 nucleotides line up with TRBD1. The CDR3 runs 16 residues. The germline CDR1 and CDR2 sequences are MNHNS and SASEGT. The J segment lost 7 bases and the V segment lost 4 bases, leaving 9 bases of the junction unmatched. DNA of the CDR3: TGTGCCAGCAGTGCCCTAGGGACAGGGGGGTGGAATGAGCAGTTCTTC. It translates to CASSALGTGGWNEQFF.

The V call is TRBV19, the J call TRBJ2-1; TRBD1 matches 11 bases. CDR1 and CDR2 (germline): LNHDA, SQIVND (reference sequence). The CDR3 sequence is 17 residues long. J gave up 2 bases and V 5 bases, and 8 bases lay outside the gene matches. The CDR3 loop reads CASSFGTGGITYNEQFF. In DNA form, the CDR3 reads TGTGCCAGTAGTTTTGGGACAGGGGGAATAACCTACAATGAGCAGTTCTTC.

There are a few counts of this clonotype. This rearrangement joins TRBV19 to TRBJ1-1; D is unclear. CDR1 is LNHDA and CDR2 is SQIVND in the germline V gene (reference sequence). The CDR3 is made up of 12 amino acids. Trimming cost V 4 bases and J 4 bases, with 7 bases left between them. The CDR3 loop reads CASSTHGTEAFF. The CDR3 DNA reads TGTGCCAGTAGTACTCACGGCACTGAAGCTTTCTTT.

The V gene is TRBV19, the J gene TRBJ2-7; 10 bases agree with TRBD1. Losses at the gene ends were 7 bases for V and 7 bases for J; bases not matched to a gene: 10. The germline CDR1 and CDR2 sequences are LNHDA and SQIVND (reference sequence). The CDR3 contains 14 residues. CDR3 region: CASTARQGAGEQYF. The CDR3 bases are TGTGCCAGTACCGCACGACAGGGGGCAGGGGAGCAGTACTTC.

This clonotype was detected only a few times. This chain links TRBV5-6 with TRBJ1-5; no definite D call. The CDR3 is made up of 12 amino acids. Between the trimmed V and J ends, which lost 3 bases and 7 bases, there was a span of 8 bases. Germline V gives CDR1 SGHDT, CDR2 YYEEEE. The CDR3 DNA reads TGTGCCAGCAGCTCAGAAGGGCAGCCCCAGCATTTT. It specifies CASSSEGQPQHF.

The chain combines TRBV12-3 or TRBV12-4 with TRBJ2-3, with 15 bases lining up with TRBD2. V shed 6 bases, J shed 4 bases, and the junction held 5 bases outside the gene matches. CDR3 length: 16 amino acids. CDR3 nucleotides: TGTGCCAGCAGGGGACTAGCGGGAGGTCTTGCAGATACGCAGTATTTT. This codes for CASRGLAGGLADTQYF.

This clonotype was observed at least ten times. V and J are TRBV3-1 and TRBJ2-5; D uncertain. Germline V gene lookup returns CDR1 LGHDT and CDR2 YNNKEL (reference sequence). V lost 3 bases, J lost 2 bases, and 16 bases lay in between. This CDR3 comprises 16 residues. The CDR3 region has the DNA TGTGCCAGCAGCCACGAAACTGGGCTCCTACAAGAGACCCAGTACTTC. It specifies CASSHETGLLQETQYF.

The V call is TRBV27, the J call TRBJ2-1, with 8 bases lining up with TRBD2. Germline lookup yields CDR1 MNHEY and CDR2 SMNVEV (reference sequence). The CDR3 is made up of 13 amino acids. Unmatched junction bases numbered 5, after V lost 7 bases and J lost 6 bases. The CDR3 coding sequence is TGTGCCAGCATGCCTAGCGGGCCCAATGAGCAGTTCTTC. This encodes CASMPSGPNEQFF.

Many counts were recorded for this clonotype. The rearrangement links TRBV6-2 or TRBV6-3 to TRBJ1-1; D unclear. V lost 7 bases, J lost 5 bases, and 14 bases lay in between. This CDR3 is 13 amino acids long. Germline CDR1 and CDR2: MNHEY and SVGEGT. In DNA form, the CDR3 reads TGTGCCAGCAACCCCTTGGATAGGACTGAAGCTTTCTTT. This codes for CASNPLDRTEAFF.

The chain carries TRBV7-9 and TRBJ2-7, with D hard to call. The germline CDR1 and CDR2 sequences are SEHNR and FQNEAQ (reference sequence). The V end was cut by 5 bases, the J end by 9 bases, with 11 bases between. This CDR3 contains 11 residues. CDR3 protein: CASSPVQGQYF. CDR3 nucleotides: TGTGCCAGCAGCCCGGTGCAAGGGCAGTACTTC.

This rearrangement joins TRBV6-2 or TRBV6-3 to TRBJ2-7; D might be TRBD1 (6 bases). V lost 6 bases to trimming and J lost 5 bases, with 14 bases between them. This CDR3 comprises 13 residues. Looked up from germline, CDR1 is MNHEY and CDR2 is SVGEGT. CDR3 protein: CASSPPGHHEQYF. The CDR3 DNA is TGTGCCAGCAGCCCTCCGGGACACCACGAGCAGTACTTC.

V is TRBV27 and J is TRBJ2-5; D possibly matches TRBD1 or TRBD2 (5 bases each). Between the trimmed V and J ends, which lost 1 base and 0 bases, there was a span of 9 bases. Per germline, CDR1 MNHEY and CDR2 SMNVEV (reference sequence). The CDR3 covers 15 residues. The CDR3 DNA sequence: TGTGCCAGCAGTTTATTTGGGGGAAACCAAGAGACCCAGTACTTC. Its translation: CASSLFGGNQETQYF.

The chain links TRBV7-9 to TRBJ1-1; D ambiguous. CDR3 length: 11 amino acids. Trimming removed 10 bases at V and 4 bases at J, with 10 bases between. Germline V gene sequence: CDR1 SEHNR, CDR2 FQNEAQ (reference sequence). DNA of the CDR3: TGTGCCACCCCGAGAGGCACTGAAGCTTTCTTT. Translated, it gives CATPRGTEAFF.

This clonotype was detected a few times. This chain joins TRBV23-1 and TRBJ2-4; D is perhaps TRBD1 (5 bases). TRBV23-1 is an ORF, with its function uncertain. CDR3 length equals 18 residues. V was shortened by 2 bases and J by 0 bases, with 17 bases between the two germline ends. The CDR3 reads CASSQRIGHLLAKNIQYF. The CDR3 region has the DNA TGCGCCAGCAGTCAACGGATTGGACATCTACTAGCCAAAAACATTCAGTACTTC.

This clonotype was seen a few times. The V and J genes are TRBV7-2 and TRBJ2-3; unclear D gene. The CDR3 sequence is 13 residues long. CDR1 and CDR2 (germline): SGHTA, FQGNSA. V was cut by 5 bases and J by 5 bases, with 11 bases left in between. The CDR3 bases are TGTGCCAGCAGCGCCCTGATAGAAGATACGCAGTATTTT. The encoded protein is CASSALIEDTQYF.

The chain links TRBV4-2 to TRBJ2-3, with TRBD1 identical over 10 bases. CDR3 size: 17 residues. The germline gives CDR1 LGHNA, CDR2 YNFKEQ. The ends lost 1 base at V and 3 bases at J; junction bases unmatched: 7. Written as DNA, the CDR3 is TGTGCCAGCAGCCAAGTCTGGACAGGGGGTTTGACAGATACGCAGTATTTT. It encodes CASSQVWTGGLTDTQYF.

Many counts were recorded for this clonotype. V is TRBV4-1 and J is TRBJ1-1; D gene uncertain. Between the trimmed V and J ends, which lost 1 base and 3 bases, there was a span of 18 bases. CDR1 is MGHRA, CDR2 YSYEKL, per germline. The CDR3 has 17 residues. CDR3: CASSQAPSSNEDTEAFF. In DNA form, the CDR3 reads TGCGCCAGCAGCCAAGCCCCTTCATCGAATGAGGACACTGAAGCTTTCTTT.